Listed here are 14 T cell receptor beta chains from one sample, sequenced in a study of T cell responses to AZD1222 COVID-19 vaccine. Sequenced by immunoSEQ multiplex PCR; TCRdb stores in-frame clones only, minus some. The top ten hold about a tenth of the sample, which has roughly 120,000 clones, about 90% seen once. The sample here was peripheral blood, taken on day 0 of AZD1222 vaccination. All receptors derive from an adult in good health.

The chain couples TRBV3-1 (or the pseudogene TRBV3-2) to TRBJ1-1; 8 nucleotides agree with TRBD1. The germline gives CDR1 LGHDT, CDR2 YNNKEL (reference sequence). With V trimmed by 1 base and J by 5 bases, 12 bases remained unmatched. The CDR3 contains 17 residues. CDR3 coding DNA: TGTGCCAGCAGCCAAGTCTCGGCAGGGGGCCGGGAAACTGAAGCTTTCTTT. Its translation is CASSQVSAGGRETEAFF.

The CDR3 region has the DNA TGTGCCAGCAGTCGGGACAGGGGCTATGGCTACACCTTC. Translation gives CASSRDRGYGYTF. The chain recombines TRBV7-3 with TRBJ1-2; 10 bases are a match to TRBD1. V was clipped by 6 bases and J by 4 bases; unmatched bases: 2. This CDR3 has 13 residues. Germline values: CDR1 SGHTA, CDR2 FQGTGA.

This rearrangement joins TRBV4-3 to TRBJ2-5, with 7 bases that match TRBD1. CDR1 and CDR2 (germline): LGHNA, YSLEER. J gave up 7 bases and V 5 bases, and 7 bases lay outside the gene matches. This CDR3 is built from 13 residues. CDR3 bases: TGCGCCAGCAGCACACAGGGGCAGGGGACCCAGTACTTC. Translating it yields CASSTQGQGTQYF.

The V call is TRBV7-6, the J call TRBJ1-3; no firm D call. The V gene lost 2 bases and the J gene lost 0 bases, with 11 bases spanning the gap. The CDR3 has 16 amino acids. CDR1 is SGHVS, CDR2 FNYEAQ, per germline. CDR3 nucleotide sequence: TGTGCCAGCAGCTTATCATCAGGAGTCTCTGGAAACACCATATATTTT. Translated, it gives CASSLSSGVSGNTIYF.

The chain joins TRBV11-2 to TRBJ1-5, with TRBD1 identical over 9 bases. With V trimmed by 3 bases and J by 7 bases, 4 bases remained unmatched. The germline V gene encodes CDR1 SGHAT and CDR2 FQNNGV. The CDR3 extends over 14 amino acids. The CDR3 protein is CASSFPGQGQPQHF. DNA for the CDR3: TGTGCCAGCAGCTTCCCGGGACAGGGACAGCCCCAGCATTTT.

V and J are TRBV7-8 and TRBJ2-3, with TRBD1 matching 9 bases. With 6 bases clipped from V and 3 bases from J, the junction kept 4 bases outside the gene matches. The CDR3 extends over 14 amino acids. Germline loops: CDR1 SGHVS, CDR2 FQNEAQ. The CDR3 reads CASSRDRATDTQYF. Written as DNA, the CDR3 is TGTGCCAGCAGTCGGGACAGGGCTACAGATACGCAGTATTTT.

The CDR3 loop is CACGQGLDQPQHF. The CDR3 DNA reads as TGTGCCTGCGGCCAAGGGCTGGATCAGCCCCAGCATTTT. The chain couples TRBV30 to TRBJ1-5; D gene uncertain. Germline values: CDR1 GTSNPN, CDR2 SVGIG (reference sequence). Trimming took off 6 bases at V and 5 bases at J, with 14 bases between the two ends. The CDR3 covers 13 residues.

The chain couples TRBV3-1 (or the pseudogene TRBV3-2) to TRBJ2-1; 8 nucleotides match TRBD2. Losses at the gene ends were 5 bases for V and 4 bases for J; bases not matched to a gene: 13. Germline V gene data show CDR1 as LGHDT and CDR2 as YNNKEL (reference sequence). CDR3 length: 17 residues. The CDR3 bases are TGTGCCAGCAGCTTCCCTAGGCCGGGAGGGGGTTACAATGAGCAGTTCTTC. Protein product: CASSFPRPGGGYNEQFF.

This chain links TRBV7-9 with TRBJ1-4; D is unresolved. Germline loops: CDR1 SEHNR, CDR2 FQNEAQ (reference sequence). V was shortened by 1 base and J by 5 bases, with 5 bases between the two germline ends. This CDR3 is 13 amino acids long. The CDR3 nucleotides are TGTGCCAGCAGCTTAGGGCGGAATGAAAAACTGTTTTTT. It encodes CASSLGRNEKLFF. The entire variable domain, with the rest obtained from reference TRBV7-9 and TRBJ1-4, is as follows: DTGVSQNPRHKITKRGQNVTFRCDPISEHNRLYWYRQTLGQGPEFLTYFQNEAQLEKSRLLSDRFSAERPKGSFSTLEIQRTEQGDSAMYLCASSLGRNEKLFFGSGTQLSVL.

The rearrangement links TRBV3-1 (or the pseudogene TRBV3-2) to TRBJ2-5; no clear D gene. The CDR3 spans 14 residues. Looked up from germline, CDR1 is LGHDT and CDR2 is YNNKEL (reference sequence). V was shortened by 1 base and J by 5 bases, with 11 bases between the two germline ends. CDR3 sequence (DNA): TGTGCCAGCAGCCAAGGTTCTAGTTGGGAGACCCAGTACTTC. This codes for CASSQGSSWETQYF.

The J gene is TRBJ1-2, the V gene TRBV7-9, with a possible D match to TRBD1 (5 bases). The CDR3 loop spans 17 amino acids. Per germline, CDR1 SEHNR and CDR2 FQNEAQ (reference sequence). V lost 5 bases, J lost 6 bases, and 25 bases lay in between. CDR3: CASSPPRARSTGDGYTF. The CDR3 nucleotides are TGTGCCAGCAGCCCCCCCCGGGCCAGGTCGACGGGGGATGGCTACACCTTC.

CDR3 amino acids: CASSEGDVGTEAFF. CDR3 bases: TGTGCCAGCAGTGAAGGAGATGTGGGCACTGAAGCTTTCTTT. V gene TRBV2 combines with J gene TRBJ1-1, with no clear D. The CDR3 covers 14 residues. V dropped 1 base and J dropped 4 bases, with 10 bases sitting between them. Germline loops: CDR1 SNHLY, CDR2 FYNNEI.

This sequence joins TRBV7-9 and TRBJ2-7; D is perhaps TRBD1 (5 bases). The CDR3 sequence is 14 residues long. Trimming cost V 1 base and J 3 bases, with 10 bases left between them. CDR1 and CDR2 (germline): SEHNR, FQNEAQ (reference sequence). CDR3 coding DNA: TGTGCCAGCAGCTTAGTCGGTGACAGCTACGAGCAGTACTTC. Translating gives CASSLVGDSYEQYF.

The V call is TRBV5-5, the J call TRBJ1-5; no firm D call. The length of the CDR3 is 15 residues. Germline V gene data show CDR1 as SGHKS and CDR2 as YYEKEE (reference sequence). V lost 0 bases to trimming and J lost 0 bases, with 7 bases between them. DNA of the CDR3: TGTGCCAGCAGCTTGGACGGGGATAGCAATCAGCCCCAGCATTTT. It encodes CASSLDGDSNQPQHF.